This passage covers 20 T cell receptor beta chains from one sample sequenced in a study of T cell responses to AZD1222 COVID-19 vaccine. The protocol was immunoSEQ multiplex PCR, while the TCRdb copy is restricted to in-frame clones and leaves out a portion. The sample has 100,000 to 110,000 clones, approximately 87% seen once; the top ten hold roughly 15%. Specimen: peripheral blood, collected on day 0 of AZD1222 vaccination. All receptors derive from an adult in good health.

The chain links TRBV2 to TRBJ2-2, with D perhaps being TRBD1 or TRBD2 (5 bases each). V shed 8 bases and J shed 3 bases, with 16 bases lying between them. The CDR3 has 15 residues. Germline V gives CDR1 SNHLY, CDR2 FYNNEI. Here the CDR3 reads CASRGGRAYTGELFF. CDR3 sequence (DNA): TGTGCCAGCCGCGGAGGCAGGGCTTACACCGGGGAGCTGTTTTTT.

V and J are TRBV2 and TRBJ1-3; 8 positions match TRBD1. The V gene's germline CDR1 is SNHLY and CDR2 FYNNEI. Losses at the gene ends were 4 bases for V and 4 bases for J; bases not matched to a gene: 6. The CDR3 loop spans 15 amino acids. The CDR3 DNA reads TGTGCCAGCAGTGTCATACAGGGGGTAGGAAACACCATATATTTT. Protein sequence: CASSVIQGVGNTIYF. The variable domain in full, with the rest retrieved from reference TRBV2 and TRBJ1-3, is EPEVTQTPSHQVTQMGQEVILRCVPISNHLYFYWYRQILGQKVEFLVSFYNNEISEKSEIFDDQFSVERPDGSNFTLKIRSTKLEDSAMYFCASSVIQGVGNTIYFGEGSWLTVV.

This clone was recorded only once. The chain has TRBV4-3 and TRBJ2-1; 12 nucleotides align to TRBD2. Germline V gene lookup returns CDR1 LGHNA and CDR2 YSLEER. V shed 1 base, J shed 8 bases, and the junction held 3 bases outside the gene matches. The CDR3 runs to 15 residues. CDR3 in DNA: TGCGCCAGCAGCCAAGGACTAGCGGGAGTCGATGAGCAGTTCTTC. Translating it yields CASSQGLAGVDEQFF.

DNA of the CDR3: TGCGCCAGCGGGACAGGGGCTGTCGGTGAAGCTTTCTTT. Translated, it gives CASGTGAVGEAFF. The chain carries TRBV5-1 and TRBJ1-1; 10 nucleotides agree with TRBD1. After removal of 7 bases from V and 7 bases from J, the junction contained 7 bases not matched to a gene. The CDR3 contains 13 residues. Germline V gene sequence: CDR1 SGHRS, CDR2 YFSETQ. The whole variable domain, filled in from reference TRBV5-1 and TRBJ1-1, reads KAGVTQTPRYLIKTRGQQVTLSCSPISGHRSVSWYQQTPGQGLQFLFEYFSETQRNKGNFPGRFSGRQFSNSRSEMNVSTLELGDSALYLCASGTGAVGEAFFGQGTRLTVV.

The CDR3: CASSLLGTYTYEQYF. In DNA, the CDR3 is TGTGCCAGCAGCTTATTGGGGACATATACCTACGAGCAGTACTTC. The genes are TRBV11-2 and TRBJ2-7; weak D call: TRBD1 (6 bases). The V gene lost 2 bases and the J gene lost 2 bases, with 13 bases spanning the gap. Germline V CDR1 and CDR2: SGHAT, FQNNGV. The CDR3 is made up of 15 amino acids.

V usage is TRBV4-1 and J usage is TRBJ1-6; 7 nucleotides match TRBD1. This CDR3 region has 16 residues. V trimming: 3 bases; J trimming: 5 bases; junction bases outside the gene matches: 7. CDR1 is MGHRA and CDR2 is YSYEKL in the germline V gene. CDR3 in DNA: TGCGCCAGCAGCCATGAGAGGGGGCGGGATAATTCACCCCTCCACTTT. Its translation: CASSHERGRDNSPLHF.

This sequence joins TRBV12-3 or TRBV12-4 and TRBJ1-2, with TRBD1 as a possible D gene (6 bases). CDR3 length equals 11 residues. Trimming shortened V by 7 bases and J by 12 bases, and 15 bases separated the two germline ends. DNA for the CDR3: TGTGCCAGCACCCTAGGGGGGACAAACACCTTC. This sequence encodes CASTLGGTNTF.

The genes are TRBV6-5 and TRBJ2-7; D unresolved. Deletions cut 6 bases from V and 2 bases from J, with 14 bases between. CDR3 length: 14 residues. Germline V gene data show CDR1 as MNHEY and CDR2 as SVGAGI. The CDR3 here is CASRRYGPAYEQYF. The CDR3 DNA is TGTGCCAGCAGACGCTACGGGCCCGCCTACGAGCAGTACTTC.

This sequence joins TRBV6-5 and TRBJ1-6, with unresolved D. In germline, CDR1 is MNHEY, CDR2 SVGAGI. V lost 5 bases to trimming and J lost 7 bases, with 12 bases between them. The CDR3 has 14 amino acids. CDR3 sequence: CASSIGPGNSPLHF. CDR3 sequence (DNA): TGTGCCAGCAGTATAGGCCCGGGGAATTCACCCCTCCACTTT.

The gene calls are TRBV19 and TRBJ2-4, with D unclear. CDR1 and CDR2 (germline): LNHDA, SQIVND (reference sequence). The CDR3 length is 13 residues. V was clipped by 5 bases and J by 0 bases, with 5 bases between them. DNA for the CDR3: TGTGCCAGTAGTGAAGTAGCCAAAAACATTCAGTACTTC. Translating it yields CASSEVAKNIQYF.

This sequence joins TRBV10-3 and TRBJ1-6; D may be TRBD1 (5 bases). V lost 4 bases and J 6 bases, leaving 10 bases between the germline ends. Germline V CDR1 and CDR2: ENHRY, SYGVKD. This CDR3 is 14 amino acids long. The DNA of the CDR3 is TGTGCCATCAGTGGACAGCCGCCTAATTCACCCCTCCACTTT. It codes for CAISGQPPNSPLHF.

The chain recombines TRBV24-1 with TRBJ1-2; unclear D gene. From germline, CDR1 is KGHDR and CDR2 SFDVKD. The V end lost 2 bases, the J end lost 4 bases, and 10 bases lay between the germline ends. The CDR3 length is 14 residues. The CDR3 DNA sequence: TGTGCCACCAGTGATTCCAAGGTGGCCTATGGCTACACCTTC. It translates to CATSDSKVAYGYTF.

The J gene is TRBJ1-3, the V gene TRBV5-1, with D perhaps matching TRBD1 (5 bases). Between the trimmed V and J ends, which lost 4 bases and 6 bases, there was a span of 17 bases. CDR3 length equals 15 residues. The germline gives CDR1 SGHRS, CDR2 YFSETQ. Here the CDR3 DNA reads TGCGCCAGCAGCCCGCAGGGCGGCACAAAAAACACCATATATTTT. Translation: CASSPQGGTKNTIYF.

The V call is TRBV3-1 (or the pseudogene TRBV3-2), the J call TRBJ1-1, with D maybe TRBD1 (6 bases). Trimming pared 1 base from V and 10 bases from J, leaving 19 bases between. CDR3 length equals 15 residues. Per germline, CDR1 LGHDT and CDR2 YNNKEL (reference sequence). CDR3 sequence: CASSQVPGDFIGAFF. For the CDR3, the DNA is TGTGCCAGCAGCCAAGTCCCAGGGGACTTCATTGGAGCTTTCTTT.

The chain uses TRBV2 and TRBJ2-5; D unclear. Germline V gives CDR1 SNHLY, CDR2 FYNNEI. V lost 5 bases to trimming and J lost 5 bases, with 18 bases between them. There are 15 residues in the CDR3. The DNA for the CDR3 is TGTGCCAGCAGTCTCTCGTTACAGTCTCCGGAGACCCAGTACTTC. This encodes CASSLSLQSPETQYF.

The V call is TRBV6-5, the J call TRBJ2-3; no definite D call. The CDR3 is made up of 15 amino acids. V lost 7 bases and J 0 bases, leaving 14 bases between the germline ends. The germline V gene has CDR1 MNHEY and CDR2 SVGAGI. CDR3 protein: CASTPSIYSTDTQYF. The CDR3 nucleotides read TGTGCCAGCACTCCCTCGATCTATAGCACAGATACGCAGTATTTT.

This chain joins TRBV7-9 and TRBJ1-1, with D unclear. Germline V gene lookup returns CDR1 SEHNR and CDR2 FQNEAQ (reference sequence). Trimming cost V 6 bases and J 6 bases, with 11 bases left between them. The CDR3 sequence is 12 residues long. The CDR3 spells CASRNQGSEAFF. The CDR3 DNA follows: TGTGCCAGCAGAAACCAAGGTTCTGAAGCTTTCTTT.

V is TRBV19 and J is TRBJ2-2, with TRBD2 identical over 8 bases. J lost 7 bases, V lost 7 bases, and 8 bases had no gene match. CDR3 length equals 14 residues. In germline, CDR1 is LNHDA, CDR2 SQIVND (reference sequence). CDR3 sequence reads: CASTRGGSGGELFF. The CDR3 DNA reads as TGTGCCAGTACCCGCGGGGGGTCGGGCGGGGAGCTGTTTTTT.

This rearrangement joins TRBV6-5 to TRBJ1-3; D gene unclear. The V end lost 2 bases, the J end lost 4 bases, and 6 bases lay between the germline ends. Per germline, CDR1 MNHEY and CDR2 SVGAGI. This CDR3 spans 13 amino acids. The CDR3 sequence: CASSYRKGNTIYF. For the CDR3, the DNA is TGTGCCAGCAGTTACAGGAAAGGAAACACCATATATTTT.

This rearrangement joins TRBV5-4 to TRBJ2-1; 11 nucleotides agree with TRBD2. The germline CDR1 and CDR2 sequences are SGHNT and YYREEE (reference sequence). This CDR3 comprises 15 residues. The trim removed 2 bases at V and 8 bases at J, leaving 6 bases unmatched. CDR3 bases: TGTGCCAGCAGCTTCCGACTAGCGGGGAGACATGAGCAGTTCTTC. Protein: CASSFRLAGRHEQFF.